The 15 T cell receptor delta chains reported below all come from one sample, sequenced in a study of γδ T cells in repeated Plasmodium falciparum infection. TCRdb repeated clone calling on the multiplex PCR reads with CATT. The sample contains approximately 93,000 delta-chain clones, 0.95% to 1% of which appear only once. Gammadelta T cells were flow-sorted from PBMC into Vgamma9/Vdelta2+ and Vdelta2-negative populations for bulk analysis. Material for sequencing was gamma-delta T cells from blood. Receptors were obtained from a pool of human donors (malaria-infected and uninfected, not separated).

In the case of this clone: This likely came from a read error, as a far larger clone is one base away. The identical CDR3 is also encoded by other nucleotide sequences in the sample. The chain joins TRDV1 to TRDJ1; 11 nucleotides align to TRDD3. The J gene was missing in TCRdb and was found by matching the end of the DNA to germline. CDR3 size: 19 residues. V lost 0 bases to trimming and J lost 3 bases; unmatched junction nucleotides: 12. The germline CDR1 and CDR2 sequences are TSWWSYY and QGS. CDR3 in amino acids: CALGELTVPGGYFPDKLIF. Here the CDR3 DNA reads TGTGCTCTTGGGGAACTAACCGTTCCTGGGGGATACTTCCCCGATAAACTCATCTTT.

This clone showed up many times. This chain uses TRDV2 with TRDJ3, with 9 bases matching TRDD3. There are 18 residues in the CDR3. Looked up from germline, CDR1 is GEAIGNYY and CDR2 is EKD. Trimming at V came to 1 base and at J to 0 bases, leaving 3 bases not matched to a gene. In DNA, the CDR3 is TGTGCCTGTGACACGGGGGGATACAGCTCCTGGGACACCCGACAGATGTTTTTC. It encodes CACDTGGYSSWDTRQMFF.

Points on this clone: A far larger clone lies a single base away; this is likely a read error. The identical CDR3 is also encoded by other nucleotide sequences in the sample. The CDR3 nucleotides are TGTGCTCTTGGGGCACTTCGCCGGGGACGGGTCCACACCGATAAACTCATTTTT. Its protein is CALGALRRGRVHTDKLIF. There is no J gene call, but TRDV1 is given as the V gene; TRDD3, the table's D call, lacks a check against the DNA. CDR3 length: 18 amino acids. CDR1 and CDR2 (germline): TSWWSYY, QGS.

Comment on this clone: TCRdb assigns this DNA the protein of a much larger clone, which departs from its translation at residue 12; this likely reflects a read error, and the protein shown comes from translating the DNA. The CDR3 sequence is CACDPLYVTGGHTSSDKLIF. The CDR3 DNA follows: TGTGCCTGTGACCCGCTTTATGTTACTGGGGGACATACTTCATCCGATAAACTCATCTTT. V and J are TRDV2 and TRDJ1, with 9 bases fitting TRDD3. TCRdb offers no J gene call, so here the DNA was matched to germline to obtain one. The junction had 22 bases not matched to a gene; V was cut back by 3 bases and J by 3 bases. The germline V gene encodes CDR1 GEAIGNYY and CDR2 EKD. The CDR3 has 20 residues.

A remark on this clone: Translating this DNA gives a protein that differs at residue 16 from the TCRdb one, which belongs to a much larger clone; a read error is likely, and the protein shown is this translation. The chain combines TRDV2 with TRDJ1; 7 nucleotides line up with TRDD3. TCRdb does not report a J gene; here it was assigned by matching the DNA to germline references. Germline CDR1 is GEAIGNYY and CDR2 is EKD. The CDR3 has 19 residues. CDR3 DNA: TGTGCCTGTGACACCGGCTCCATCGTGGGGGACGCTCCCACCGATAGACTCATCTTT. It is translated as CACDTGSIVGDAPTDRLIF.

In its sample, this clone was seen many times. The chain uses TRDV2 and TRDJ1; maybe TRDD3 (6 bases). This CDR3 region has 18 residues. CDR1 and CDR2 from the germline V gene are GEAIGNYY and EKD. V gave up 1 base and J gave up 0 bases, with 20 bases separating them. The CDR3 is CACDTVGVSRAYTDKLIF. In DNA, the CDR3 is TGTGCCTGTGACACGGTGGGGGTCTCTCGGGCTTACACCGATAAACTCATCTTT.

This clone was observed a few times. Since a far larger clone is one base different, this is likely a read error. Different DNA sequences within this sample yield the same CDR3. The chain carries TRDV1 and TRDJ2; weak D call: TRDD3 (6 bases). Germline CDR1 TSWWSYY, CDR2 QGS. This CDR3 contains 15 residues. V lost 9 bases, J lost 8 bases, and 22 bases lay in between. The CDR3 loop is CALTYEGISTAQLFF. In DNA, the CDR3 is TGTGCTCTGACCTACGAAGGGATATCGACGGCACAACTCTTCTTT.

This clone showed up just a few times. The protein TCRdb lists belongs to a much larger clone and differs from this DNA's translation at residue 10, which points to a read error; the protein shown is made from the DNA. V gene TRDV2 combines with J gene TRDJ1; D not resolved. The J gene, absent from TCRdb, was called here by matching the DNA to germline. In germline, CDR1 is GEAIGNYY, CDR2 EKD. The germline V and J ends were trimmed by 2 bases and 0 bases, with 15 bases remaining between them. This CDR3 comprises 16 residues. The CDR3 bases are TGTGCCTGTGACATTAGGGAAAAAAGGAACACCGATAAACTCATCTTT. This encodes CACDIREKRNTDKLIF.

This clone came up a few times. The protein held in TCRdb is that of a much larger clone and does not match this DNA's translation at residue 12, likely because of a read error; the protein shown is translated from the DNA. V usage is TRDV1 and J usage is TRDJ1, with 10 positions matching TRDD3. The CDR3 is 30 residues long. V shed 3 bases, J shed 4 bases, and the junction held 50 bases outside the gene matches. The germline V gene encodes CDR1 TSWWSYY and CDR2 QGS. The CDR3 reads CALGEIGRQDTLHFLYRRIWGITLLDKLIF. The CDR3 nucleotides read TGTGCTCTTGGGGAGATTGGCCGTCAAGATACCCTTCATTTCCTGTACCGGAGGATCTGGGGGATAACGTTACTCGATAAACTCATCTTT.

With respect to this clone: TCRdb's entry gives the protein of a much larger clone, which mismatches this DNA's translation at residue 18, likely from a read error; the protein reported here is translated from the DNA. The chain employs TRDV3 and TRDJ1, with 13 bases that match TRDD3. As TCRdb names no J gene, one was assigned here on the basis of a DNA match to germline. Germline V CDR1 and CDR2: TVYSNPD, GDNSRS (reference sequence). Losses at the gene ends were 3 bases for V and 3 bases for J; bases not matched to a gene: 31. The CDR3 spans 23 residues. For the CDR3, the DNA is TGTGCCTTCCCCACCGGGTTCCCGAGGCCCCACTGGGGGATACGCTCGTACGCCGATAAACTCATCTTT. Translating it yields CAFPTGFPRPHWGIRSYADKLIF.

This clone has only a few counts. A read error is the likely source, as a far larger clone sits one nucleotide away. Other DNA sequences in this specimen translate into the identical CDR3. The V gene is TRDV1, the J gene TRDJ1; 7 positions match TRDD3. Assignment of the J gene here rests on matching the DNA to germline, because TCRdb gives none. CDR1 is TSWWSYY and CDR2 is QGS in the germline V gene. The CDR3 runs to 18 residues. The CDR3 sequence is CALGETVRGGWYTDKLIF. The CDR3 DNA reads as TGTGCTCTCGGGGAAACCGTGCGGGGGGGATGGTACACCGATAAACTCATCTTT.

In this sample, this clone turned up a few times. A read error is likely here: a far larger clone is one base away. The same CDR3 arises from other DNA sequences in this sample as well. J is TRDJ1 and V is TRDV1; TRDD3 is a possible D gene (5 bases). Assignment of the J gene here rests on matching the DNA to germline, because TCRdb gives none. This CDR3 spans 18 amino acids. The germline gives CDR1 TSWWSYY, CDR2 QGS. The CDR3 region has the DNA TGCGCTCTTGGGGAACTAATCGCCACGGGGAAGAAGACCGATAAACTCATCTTT. This translates into CALGELIATGKKTDKLIF.

Concerning this clone itself: The germline gene is not matched at one end of the junction; a read error may be the cause. V is TRDV1 and J is TRDJ1, with D tentatively TRDD3 (6 bases). The J gene, left out of TCRdb, was set here by checking the DNA against germline. The length of the CDR3 is 28 residues. CDR1 TSWWSYY and CDR2 QGS come from the germline V gene. The CDR3 spells CALGEREPLYTLDRKIRTDCRNTDKLIF. The DNA of the CDR3 is TGTGCTCTTGGAGAACGGGAGCCACTCTACACCCTTGACCGGAAGATACGCACCGACTGCCGAAACACCGATAAACTCATCTTT.

This clone occurred a few times. TCRdb attributes to this sequence the protein of a much larger clone, which differs from the DNA translation at residue 17; a read error is likely, and the protein displayed is translated from the DNA. The V call is TRDV1, the J call TRDJ1; the match to TRDD3 covers 7 bases. CDR3 length: 23 amino acids. V was clipped by 2 bases and J by 1 base; unmatched bases: 28. CDR1 and CDR2 (germline): TSWWSYY, QGS. Here the CDR3 reads CALGETSVLGRLGITTCTDKLIF. In DNA form, the CDR3 reads TGTGCTCTTGGGGAAACTTCGGTTCTAGGGAGACTGGGGATTACTACGTGCACCGATAAACTCATCTTT.

Concerning this clone itself: This likely came from a read error, as a far larger clone is one base away. Other DNA sequences within the sample encode an identical CDR3. The J gene is TRDJ1, the V gene TRDV2, with a possible D match to TRDD3 (6 bases). TCRdb offers no J gene call, so here the DNA was matched to germline to obtain one. V was cut by 3 bases and J by 10 bases, with 32 bases left in between. The germline CDR1 and CDR2 sequences are GEAIGNYY and EKD. This CDR3 comprises 18 residues. The CDR3 region has the DNA TGTGCCTGTGACTCTTTACTGGGAGATACGCGTAAAGAGCTAACACTCATCTTT. This sequence encodes CACDSLLGDTRKELTLIF.